The rows below give T cell receptor beta chains drawn from one sample of a study of CD8+CD57+ T cells in acquired aplastic anemia. TCRdb itself ran the reads through MiXCR, one entry per CDR3 protein. Of 150,000 or so distinct CDR3 sequences in the sample, more than 45% are singletons; the top ten hold approximately 3%. Input material: sorted CD4+, CD8+, or CD8+CD57+ T cells (not recorded which) from PBMCs. The receptor set was obtained from a human donor with aplastic anemia. The CDR3 runs from the conserved cysteine through the conserved F or W. D genes are given only for firm matches. Size tells how often a clone was seen (once, few, many) or the class of an expanded clone, and some rows leave it out.

clone_size	d_call	v_call	j_call	cdr3_nt	cdr3_aa
-	TRBD2	TRBV19	TRBJ2-1	TGTGCCAGTAGTATCCTTACTAGCGGGGGCTACAATGAGCAGTTCTTC	CASSILTSGGYNEQFF
-	TRBD1	TRBV20-1	TRBJ2-7	TGCAGTGCTAGATCGGGACAGGGGGTCTACGAGCAGTACTTC	CSARSGQGVYEQYF
few	-	TRBV18	TRBJ2-2	TGTGCCAGCTCACCGAGTGGAGGGAGTCGTACCGGGGAGCTGTTTTTT	CASSPSGGSRTGELFF
-	-	TRBV12-3/TRBV12-4	TRBJ2-5	TGTGCCAGCAGTTTCACAGGCTCGCGAGAGACCCAGTACTTC	CASSFTGSRETQYF
-	TRBD2	TRBV3-1	TRBJ2-3	TGTGCCAGCAGCCAAGGGGGAGCGGGAGAAGATACGCAGTATTTT	CASSQGGAGEDTQYF
once	TRBD2	TRBV20-1	TRBJ2-3	TGCAGTGCTAAGGGACTAGCGGGGAACACAGATACGCAGTATTTT	CSAKGLAGNTDTQYF
-	TRBD1	TRBV18	TRBJ2-3	TGTGCCAGCTCACCAATTCTTGGGACAGCATCAGATACGCAGTATTTT	CASSPILGTASDTQYF
few	-	TRBV15	TRBJ1-1	TGTGCCACCAGCAGAGAAGGATTAGGGCTGAGCCCTGAAGCTTTCTTT	CATSREGLGLSPEAFF
many	-	TRBV6-2/TRBV6-3	TRBJ2-7	TGTGCCCGTACAGACAGACCCTACGAGCAGTACTTC	CARTDRPYEQYF
many	-	TRBV30	TRBJ1-1	TGTGCCTGGGAACAGGGCACGAACACTGAAGCTTTCTTT	CAWEQGTNTEAFF
-	-	TRBV10-3	TRBJ1-1	TGTGCCAGCAGTGATGGACTAGCGGGAAACACTGAAGCTTTCTTT	CASSDGLAGNTEAFF
once	-	TRBV10-1	TRBJ2-2	TGCGCCAGCACCCCCGGGGGCACCGGGGAGCTGTTTTTT	CASTPGGTGELFF
many	-	TRBV6-5	TRBJ2-7	TGTGCCAGCAGTTTGGGCAGGGGGGCCTACGAGCAGTACTTC	CASSLGRGAYEQYF
-	-	TRBV3-1	TRBJ2-3	TGTGCCAGCAGCCACGCGGGACTGCCCTACGAGCAGTACTTT	CASSHAGLPYEQYF
once	-	TRBV20-1	TRBJ2-3	TGCAGTGCTGGAGCTAGCGTAGCAGATACGCAGTATTTT	CSAGASVADTQYF
many	-	TRBV5-1	TRBJ2-5	TGCGCCACCTCCCCCGCAGGTCCGGGGGAGACCCAGTACTTC	CATSPAGPGETQYF
many	-	TRBV11-2	TRBJ2-3	TGTGCCAGCAGCTTTCGCGGAGGAAACACAGATACGCAGTATTTT	CASSFRGGNTDTQYF
few	TRBD2	TRBV7-6	TRBJ2-7	TGTGCCAGCAGCTTAGCTAGCGGGGGCATGTACGAGCAGTACTTC	CASSLASGGMYEQYF
many	TRBD2	TRBV7-9	TRBJ2-5	TGTGCCAGCAGCTCCTGGACTAGCGGGGCCCAAGAGACCCAGTACTTC	CASSSWTSGAQETQYF
once	-	TRBV2	TRBJ2-2	TGTGCCAGCAAGACGGGGAACACCGGGGAGCTGTTTTTT	CASKTGNTGELFF
-	-	TRBV20-1	TRBJ2-7	TGCAGTGCTAGCGCAGCCTACGAGCAGTACTTC	CSASAAYEQYF
-	-	TRBV9	TRBJ2-2	TGTGCCAGCAGTGGTAAAGGGACCGGGGAGCTGTTTTTT	CASSGKGTGELFF
-	-	TRBV7-3	TRBJ2-7	TGTGCCAGCAGCTTATTCCACGGGGAACACGAGCAGTACTTC	CASSLFHGEHEQYF
-	-	TRBV6-5	TRBJ2-1	TGTGCCAGCAGTTCAGGCGACTCCTACAATGAGCAGTTCTTC	CASSSGDSYNEQFF
-	-	TRBV19	TRBJ1-4	TGTGCCAGTAGTTCCACTTGGACAGACGGTAATTATGAAAAACTGTTTTTT	CASSSTWTDGNYEKLFF
few	-	TRBV29-1	TRBJ2-1	TGCAGCGTGGACACCTTAACCTACAATGAGCAGTTCTTC	CSVDTLTYNEQFF
few	TRBD1	TRBV7-9	TRBJ2-3	TGTGCCAGCAGCCCGAGGGGGCCAGATACGCAGTATTTT	CASSPRGPDTQYF
-	-	TRBV29-1	TRBJ2-6	TGCAGCGTTGGCGACAGGCTTGAAGGGGCCAACGTCCTGACTTTC	CSVGDRLEGANVLTF
many	TRBD2	TRBV29-1	TRBJ2-7	TGCAGCGTTGAAGAGTCGGGTAGCGGGACCGAGCAGTACTTC	CSVEESGSGTEQYF
many	-	TRBV20-1	TRBJ2-3	TGCAGTGCGCAATGGGCAGATACGCAGTATTTT	CSAQWADTQYF
many	TRBD2	TRBV5-4	TRBJ2-7	TGTGCCAGCAGTCGAGCGGGAATAGGGTACGAGCAGTACTTC	CASSRAGIGYEQYF
many	-	TRBV7-2	TRBJ2-1	TGTGCCAGCAGCCCAGGAGGGGCCTGGGAGCAGTTCTTC	CASSPGGAWEQFF
-	TRBD1	TRBV4-2	TRBJ1-2	TGTGCCAGCAGCCAAGATATAGGGGACAGGGACTATGGCTACACCTTC	CASSQDIGDRDYGYTF
-	-	TRBV7-9	TRBJ2-1	TGTGCCAGCAGCGAATTCCAGGGCCATGAGCAGTTCTTC	CASSEFQGHEQFF
-	-	TRBV24-1	TRBJ1-1	TGTGCCACCAGTGATTTGAGCGGGGAAGCTTTCTTT	CATSDLSGEAFF
many	TRBD1	TRBV5-1	TRBJ2-3	TGCGCCAGCAGGGGGACAGCCACAAGCACAGATACGCAGTATTTT	CASRGTATSTDTQYF
-	TRBD1	TRBV27	TRBJ1-1	TGTGCCAGTAATAAGGGAAACAGGGGGATGAACATTGAAGCTTTCTTT	CASNKGNRGMNIEAFF
-	TRBD1	TRBV29-1	TRBJ1-4	TGCAGCGTTTCAGGGGGTGAAAAACTGTTTTTT	CSVSGGEKLFF
-	-	TRBV2	TRBJ1-1	TGTGCCAGCATTGACCCATTACACACTGAAGCTTTCTTT	CASIDPLHTEAFF
-	TRBD1	TRBV15	TRBJ2-7	TGTGCCACCAGCACGGACAGGAACGTATACGAGCAGTACTTC	CATSTDRNVYEQYF
-	-	TRBV2	TRBJ2-7	TGTGCCAGCAAGGGCACCCTCTACGAGCAGTACTTC	CASKGTLYEQYF
-	-	TRBV10-3	TRBJ2-1	TGTGCCATCAGTGATCTGGGGGGTAACAATGAGCAGTTCTTC	CAISDLGGNNEQFF
-	TRBD2	TRBV20-1	TRBJ2-3	TGCAGTGCTAGAGAACTAGCGGGTTCGACAAGCACAGATACGCAGTATTTT	CSARELAGSTSTDTQYF
-	TRBD2	TRBV14	TRBJ2-7	TGTGCCAGCGGACTGGCGGGAGGGTGGGAGCAGTACTTC	CASGLAGGWEQYF
few	-	TRBV6-1	TRBJ2-1	TGTGCCAGCATCCCCGCGGTGGGAGGTTCGGCTGAGCAGTTCTTC	CASIPAVGGSAEQFF
many	TRBD1	TRBV20-1	TRBJ2-3	TGCAGTGCTTGGGACAGGGGGCGTGTAGATACGCAGTATTTT	CSAWDRGRVDTQYF
-	-	TRBV5-4	TRBJ2-7	TGTGCCAGCAGCAACCAGGGCCCCCTCTCCTACGAGCAGTACTTC	CASSNQGPLSYEQYF
many	TRBD1	TRBV9	TRBJ2-2	TGTGCCAGCAGCGGATCGACAGGGGGCAACGGGGAGCTGTTTTTT	CASSGSTGGNGELFF
-	-	TRBV24-1	TRBJ1-6	TGTGCCACCAGGGACAGATTGAATTCACCCCTCCACTTT	CATRDRLNSPLHF
-	-	TRBV2	TRBJ1-2	TGTGCCAGCAGTGACGGGGCAGACTATGGCTACACCTTC	CASSDGADYGYTF
many	-	TRBV4-1	TRBJ2-5	TGCGCCAGCAGCCGTCGACTAGACCAAGAGACCCAGTACTTC	CASSRRLDQETQYF
-	TRBD1	TRBV5-6	TRBJ2-7	TGTGCCAGCAGCGCCGAAGCGCGACAGGGAAGGTATGGCTACGAGCAGTACTTC	CASSAEARQGRYGYEQYF
-	-	TRBV7-9	TRBJ2-7	TGTGCCAGCAGCTTAGGGGTTGCCTACGAGCAGTACTTC	CASSLGVAYEQYF
-	-	TRBV7-9	TRBJ2-5	TGTGCCAGCAGCCTGGGTGGGATAGACGTGGCCCAGTACTTC	CASSLGGIDVAQYF
-	-	TRBV10-3	TRBJ2-4	TGTGCCATCAGTGAGGCAGGGACCCTAAACATTCAGTACTTC	CAISEAGTLNIQYF
-	TRBD2	TRBV2	TRBJ2-5	TGTGCCAGCAGACCAGGACTAGCCGCTGTGACCCAGTACTTC	CASRPGLAAVTQYF
-	TRBD1	TRBV5-4	TRBJ1-1	TGTGCCAGCTCCACCCCCGGGACAGTTAAGAAAACTGAAGCTTACTTT	CASSTPGTVKKTEAYF